This is a list of T cell receptor beta chains from one sample in a study of T cells in Graves' hyperthyroidism and ophthalmopathy. TCRdb re-called the multiplex PCR reads through MiXCR, storing one row per CDR3 protein. The profile shows roughly 180,000 distinct CDR3 sequences, approximately 15% of them singletons. Sequencing was done on a sample of blood. The receptors were sampled from a woman between 45 and 65 years old with Graves' hyperthyroidism. Each CDR3 is given with its conserved first and last residue. The order of the fields is CDR3 protein, CDR3 DNA, J gene, V gene, clone size, D gene. The D gene is left open where the match is weak. The size entry is marked missing in some rows and otherwise reads once, few, many or a size class.

CDR3 protein: CASSPRDRVREAQYF
CDR3 DNA: TGTGCCAGCAGCCCCCGGGACAGGGTTAGAGAGGCCCAGTACTTC
J gene: TRBJ2-5
V gene: TRBV14
clone size: few
D gene: TRBD1

CDR3 protein: CASREGETQYF
CDR3 DNA: TGTGCCAGCCGGGAGGGAGAGACCCAGTACTTC
J gene: TRBJ2-5
V gene: TRBV11-2
clone size: many
D gene: TRBD2

CDR3 protein: CASRRGPSYNEQFF
CDR3 DNA: TGTGCCAGCAGGAGGGGACCCTCCTACAATGAGCAGTTCTTC
J gene: TRBJ2-1
V gene: TRBV5-4
clone size: NA
D gene: NA

CDR3 protein: CASSSSGQGRDTQYF
CDR3 DNA: TGTGCCAGCAGCTCTTCGGGACAGGGGAGAGATACGCAGTATTTT
J gene: TRBJ2-3
V gene: TRBV13
clone size: many
D gene: TRBD1

CDR3 protein: CASSYSDRNYGYTF
CDR3 DNA: TGTGCCAGCAGTTACTCGGATAGGAACTATGGCTACACCTTC
J gene: TRBJ1-2
V gene: TRBV6-6
clone size: few
D gene: NA

CDR3 protein: CSAFRGTDLTGNQPQHF
CDR3 DNA: TGCAGTGCTTTCAGGGGGACAGACCTTACGGGCAATCAGCCCCAGCATTTT
J gene: TRBJ1-5
V gene: TRBV20-1
clone size: NA
D gene: TRBD1

CDR3 protein: CSVHGQGGNTIYF
CDR3 DNA: TGCAGCGTCCACGGACAGGGTGGAAACACCATATATTTT
J gene: TRBJ1-3
V gene: TRBV29-1
clone size: many
D gene: TRBD1

CDR3 protein: CASSRRGYYGYTF
CDR3 DNA: TGTGCCAGCAGCCGCCGGGGGTACTATGGCTACACCTTC
J gene: TRBJ1-2
V gene: TRBV28
clone size: once
D gene: NA

CDR3 protein: CASSASGVTNYGYTF
CDR3 DNA: TGTGCCAGCAGTGCCTCAGGTGTGACTAACTATGGCTACACCTTC
J gene: TRBJ1-2
V gene: TRBV6-1
clone size: many
D gene: NA

CDR3 protein: CASSSIPGLTEETQYF
CDR3 DNA: TGTGCCAGTAGTTCAATCCCGGGCCTCACGGAGGAGACCCAGTACTTC
J gene: TRBJ2-5
V gene: TRBV19
clone size: few
D gene: NA

CDR3 protein: CASTTHQDRVNGYTF
CDR3 DNA: TGTGCCAGCACCACCCATCAGGACAGGGTCAATGGCTACACCTTC
J gene: TRBJ1-2
V gene: TRBV27
clone size: many
D gene: TRBD1

CDR3 protein: CASSSPSTYEQYF
CDR3 DNA: TGTGCCAGCAGCAGTCCTTCTACCTACGAGCAGTACTTC
J gene: TRBJ2-7
V gene: TRBV6-1
clone size: NA
D gene: NA

CDR3 protein: CASSLGVGEQFF
CDR3 DNA: TGTGCCAGCAGCCTCGGGGTAGGTGAGCAGTTCTTC
J gene: TRBJ2-1
V gene: TRBV7-9
clone size: few
D gene: NA

CDR3 protein: CASSSDGASTDTQYF
CDR3 DNA: TGTGCCAGCAGTTCTGACGGGGCTAGCACAGATACGCAGTATTTT
J gene: TRBJ2-3
V gene: TRBV6-2/TRBV6-3
clone size: many
D gene: NA

CDR3 protein: CASSQAVRGPKGDSVYNEQFF
CDR3 DNA: TGTGCCAGCAGCCAAGCCGTTAGAGGGCCTAAGGGGGACTCCGTTTACAATGAGCAGTTCTTC
J gene: TRBJ2-1
V gene: TRBV3-2
clone size: few
D gene: NA

CDR3 protein: CASSAASNEWSPHLGELFF
CDR3 DNA: TGTGCCAGCAGTGCAGCCAGTAATGAATGGTCCCCCCATCTCGGGGAGCTGTTTTTT
J gene: TRBJ2-2
V gene: TRBV6-1
clone size: NA
D gene: NA

CDR3 protein: CASSPQQGAGTEAFF
CDR3 DNA: TGTGCCAGCAGCCCTCAACAGGGGGCGGGCACTGAAGCTTTCTTT
J gene: TRBJ1-1
V gene: TRBV7-9
clone size: many
D gene: TRBD1

CDR3 protein: CSVEERGQVHYEQYF
CDR3 DNA: TGCAGCGTTGAAGAGCGGGGACAGGTTCACTACGAGCAGTACTTC
J gene: TRBJ2-7
V gene: TRBV29-1
clone size: many
D gene: TRBD1

CDR3 protein: CASSVYRANTGELFF
CDR3 DNA: TGTGCCAGCAGCGTCTACAGGGCGAACACCGGGGAGCTGTTTTTT
J gene: TRBJ2-2
V gene: TRBV5-4
clone size: many
D gene: NA

CDR3 protein: CASSLAFGIEKLFF
CDR3 DNA: TGTGCCAGCAGCTTAGCGTTTGGAATCGAAAAACTGTTTTTT
J gene: TRBJ1-4
V gene: TRBV7-2
clone size: many
D gene: NA

CDR3 protein: CASSAAVNQPQHF
CDR3 DNA: TGTGCCAGCAGTGCGGCAGTAAATCAGCCCCAGCATTTT
J gene: TRBJ1-5
V gene: TRBV25-1
clone size: many
D gene: NA

CDR3 protein: CASNLMGTVSSYNEQFF
CDR3 DNA: TGTGCCAGCAATCTGATGGGGACGGTGAGCTCCTACAATGAGCAGTTCTTC
J gene: TRBJ2-1
V gene: TRBV6-1
clone size: many
D gene: NA

CDR3 protein: CASSLRDLAYEQYF
CDR3 DNA: TGTGCCAGCAGCCTCCGGGATCTGGCCTACGAGCAGTACTTC
J gene: TRBJ2-7
V gene: TRBV5-6
clone size: few
D gene: NA

CDR3 protein: CSVDSLGEQYF
CDR3 DNA: TGCAGCGTTGATTCTCTGGGGGAGCAGTACTTC
J gene: TRBJ2-7
V gene: TRBV29-1
clone size: many
D gene: NA

CDR3 protein: CASMRIGAQSGFF
CDR3 DNA: TGTGCCAGTATGCGGATTGGCGCCCAAAGTGGGTTCTTC
J gene: TRBJ2-1
V gene: TRBV7-9
clone size: many
D gene: NA

CDR3 protein: CASSYDRAAYGYTF
CDR3 DNA: TGTGCCAGCAGTTACGACAGGGCTGCCTATGGCTACACCTTC
J gene: TRBJ1-2
V gene: TRBV7-2
clone size: many
D gene: TRBD1

CDR3 protein: CASSLTRGAIYEQYF
CDR3 DNA: TGTGCCAGCAGTTTAACCCGGGGGGCCATTTACGAGCAGTACTTC
J gene: TRBJ2-7
V gene: TRBV27
clone size: many
D gene: NA

CDR3 protein: CASSQVDPGQGDYGYTF
CDR3 DNA: TGTGCCAGCAGCCAAGTGGACCCGGGACAGGGCGACTATGGCTACACCTTC
J gene: TRBJ1-2
V gene: TRBV14
clone size: many
D gene: TRBD1

CDR3 protein: CASTLGREAFF
CDR3 DNA: TGTGCCAGCACCTTGGGCCGGGAAGCTTTCTTT
J gene: TRBJ1-1
V gene: TRBV11-1
clone size: many
D gene: NA

CDR3 protein: CASSLRGAADTQYF
CDR3 DNA: TGTGCCAGCAGCTTGCGGGGGGCAGCGGATACGCAGTATTTT
J gene: TRBJ2-3
V gene: TRBV7-9
clone size: NA
D gene: TRBD2

CDR3 protein: CASSLIGILGNEQFF
CDR3 DNA: TGTGCCAGCAGCCTAATAGGGATTTTGGGCAATGAGCAGTTCTTC
J gene: TRBJ2-1
V gene: TRBV7-3
clone size: many
D gene: NA

CDR3 protein: CSVIPGGNYEQYF
CDR3 DNA: TGCAGCGTTATACCCGGAGGGAACTACGAGCAGTACTTC
J gene: TRBJ2-7
V gene: TRBV29-1
clone size: many
D gene: NA

CDR3 protein: CASTFTGTGASEQYF
CDR3 DNA: TGTGCCAGCACCTTCACCGGGACAGGGGCTTCCGAGCAGTACTTC
J gene: TRBJ2-7
V gene: TRBV27
clone size: many
D gene: TRBD1

CDR3 protein: CSAPLLLGPYEQYF
CDR3 DNA: TGCAGTGCTCCGTTACTTTTAGGTCCCTACGAGCAGTACTTC
J gene: TRBJ2-7
V gene: TRBV20-1
clone size: many
D gene: NA

CDR3 protein: CATSRGVTGISSGNTIYF
CDR3 DNA: TGTGCCACCAGCAGAGGGGTGACAGGGATTAGCTCTGGAAACACCATATATTTT
J gene: TRBJ1-3
V gene: TRBV15
clone size: NA
D gene: TRBD1

CDR3 protein: CASSLGVAGGPSLETQYF
CDR3 DNA: TGTGCCAGCAGTCTCGGAGTAGCGGGGGGGCCGTCTTTAGAGACCCAGTACTTC
J gene: TRBJ2-5
V gene: TRBV27
clone size: many
D gene: TRBD2

CDR3 protein: CASSLGQVIGNTEAFF
CDR3 DNA: TGCGCCAGCAGCTTGGGGCAGGTTATTGGGAACACTGAAGCTTTCTTT
J gene: TRBJ1-1
V gene: TRBV5-1
clone size: many
D gene: NA

CDR3 protein: CASSLPGGEQYF
CDR3 DNA: TGTGCCAGCAGCTTACCTGGGGGTGAGCAGTACTTC
J gene: TRBJ2-7
V gene: TRBV7-2
clone size: NA
D gene: NA

CDR3 protein: CASSPAAHPNTEAFF
CDR3 DNA: TGCGCCAGCAGCCCGGCCGCTCACCCGAACACTGAAGCTTTCTTT
J gene: TRBJ1-1
V gene: TRBV5-1
clone size: many
D gene: NA

CDR3 protein: CASSREGSGNTEAFF
CDR3 DNA: TGTGCCAGCTCACGCGAGGGGAGCGGAAACACTGAAGCTTTCTTT
J gene: TRBJ1-1
V gene: TRBV18
clone size: NA
D gene: NA

CDR3 protein: CASDTDTQYF
CDR3 DNA: TGTGCCAGCGACACAGATACGCAGTATTTT
J gene: TRBJ2-3
V gene: TRBV12-3/TRBV12-4
clone size: few
D gene: NA

CDR3 protein: CSARSGDNQPQHF
CDR3 DNA: TGCAGTGCTAGATCAGGGGACAATCAGCCCCAGCATTTT
J gene: TRBJ1-5
V gene: TRBV20-1
clone size: many
D gene: NA

CDR3 protein: CASRGRAPNTEAFF
CDR3 DNA: TGTGCCAGCAGGGGCAGGGCCCCGAACACTGAAGCTTTCTTT
J gene: TRBJ1-1
V gene: TRBV6-1
clone size: many
D gene: NA

CDR3 protein: CASSVGQGIDEQYF
CDR3 DNA: TGTGCCAGCAGCGTAGGGCAGGGGATCGACGAGCAGTACTTC
J gene: TRBJ2-7
V gene: TRBV9
clone size: many
D gene: NA

CDR3 protein: CASSQDLSQGRAAYGYTF
CDR3 DNA: TGTGCCAGCAGCCAAGACCTGTCACAAGGGAGGGCAGCCTATGGCTACACCTTC
J gene: TRBJ1-2
V gene: TRBV4-2
clone size: many
D gene: NA

CDR3 protein: CASSPGTVTYEQYF
CDR3 DNA: TGTGCCAGCTCGCCCGGGACAGTCACTTACGAGCAGTACTTC
J gene: TRBJ2-7
V gene: TRBV18
clone size: many
D gene: TRBD1

CDR3 protein: CASSPTGGTGYTF
CDR3 DNA: TGTGCCAGCTCACCTACGGGCGGTACTGGCTACACCTTC
J gene: TRBJ1-2
V gene: TRBV18
clone size: many
D gene: NA

CDR3 protein: CASSLTRGDEAFF
CDR3 DNA: TGTGCCAGCAGCCTCACCAGGGGAGATGAAGCTTTCTTT
J gene: TRBJ1-1
V gene: TRBV7-3
clone size: many
D gene: NA